The present TCR beta chain was sequenced within a study of cytomegalovirus exposure and HLA in healthy donors. Study in general: From HLA-typed donors, an early data release held tens of millions of unique TCRs. Study results and caveats: Listed as cytomegalovirus-associated were 150 to 200 TCR beta chains. Whilst most TCR sequences proved rare, a subset of public TCRs occurred across many donors.

The PCR used 60 Vbeta and 13 Jbeta primers. This table comes from immunoSEQ multiplex PCR, and its TCRdb copy is limited to in-frame clones, with some not included. The top ten clones hold roughly 3% of a sample with roughly 180,000 clones, roughly four fifths of them seen once. This CDR3 region has 12 residues. Germline assignment: CDR1 MDHEN and CDR2 SYDVKM. Trimming removed 2 bases from V and 11 bases from J, with 12 bases in between. Details on this clone: As yet, its antigen is unknown.

The rearrangement links TRBV28 to TRBJ1-2; D might be TRBD1 (5 bases). Sequencing was done on a sample of PBMCs. This receptor was taken from a male donor in good health and CMV-seronegative. The CDR3 region has the DNA TGTGCCAGCAGTTTAAGGGGTCGAACTTACACCTTC. Its protein is CASSLRGRTYTF.